The entry below describes one TCR beta chain. The data were taken from a study of T cell clonotyping in hematopoietic cell transplantation. Profiled with immunoSEQ multiplex PCR; TCRdb holds only in-frame clones, not every one. This table holds several thousand clones, around 87% found once. The CDR3 has 12 residues. Germline values: CDR1 SGHRS, CDR2 YFSETQ. V lost 5 bases to trimming and J lost 8 bases, with 13 bases between them. The input for sequencing was PBMCs, taken 100 days after allogeneic stem cell transplant. This chain links TRBV5-1 with TRBJ1-2, with D unclear. This TCR was recovered from a male patient aged 45-60 years who had an allogeneic stem cell transplant from a related donor, so the T cells may come from the graft donor. Some clones in this sample may be carry-over from other donors' samples. This CDR3 is CASSSGLEGYTF. The DNA for the CDR3 is TGCGCCAGCAGTTCCGGCCTGGAGGGCTACACCTTC.